The 7 T cell receptor beta chains below all came from one sample that was sequenced in a study of T cell responses to AZD1222 COVID-19 vaccine. Measured with immunoSEQ multiplex PCR; TCRdb has only the in-frame clones, and not every one. Found here are some 170,000 clones, 70% to 90% of them singletons; the top ten hold 1.5% to 2%. The sequenced sample was peripheral blood, obtained on day 0 of AZD1222 vaccination. These receptors originate from an adult in good health.

CDR3 amino acids: CASSSRGGDSPLHF. The CDR3 nucleotides read TGTGCCAGCAGTTCCAGAGGGGGGGATTCACCCCTCCACTTT. V and J are TRBV6-2 or TRBV6-3 and TRBJ1-6; possible D gene TRBD1, 6 bases. In germline, CDR1 is MNHEY, CDR2 SVGEGT. V was shortened by 4 bases and J by 8 bases, with 12 bases between the two germline ends. The CDR3 sequence is 14 residues long.

V and J are TRBV18 and TRBJ1-1, with D possibly TRBD1 on 6 matching bases. This CDR3 is built from 16 residues. Germline CDR1 reads KGHSH; CDR2 reads LQKENI. Between the trimmed V and J ends, which lost 1 base and 0 bases, there was a span of 12 bases. The chain's CDR3 is CASSPRTTGLNTEAFF. Written as DNA, the CDR3 is TGTGCCAGCTCACCACGGACGACAGGCCTGAACACTGAAGCTTTCTTT.

The CDR3 loop is CASRPGSTTGELFF. In nucleotides, the CDR3 is TGTGCCAGCAGGCCGGGCTCCACCACCGGGGAGCTGTTTTTT. The chain combines TRBV2 with TRBJ2-2; no reliable D call. V dropped 6 bases and J dropped 4 bases, with 12 bases sitting between them. Germline V gene lookup returns CDR1 SNHLY and CDR2 FYNNEI. CDR3 length: 14 amino acids.

This clone came up a few times. The rearrangement links TRBV9 to TRBJ1-2, with TRBD1 as a possible D gene (5 bases). Trimming cost V 3 bases and J 2 bases, with 14 bases left between them. Germline V gene data show CDR1 as SGDLS and CDR2 as YYNGEE. This CDR3 is 15 amino acids long. CDR3 bases: TGTGCCAGCAGCGCCTCAGGGTTGGAGAACTATGGCTACACCTTC. Protein sequence: CASSASGLENYGYTF.

The rearrangement links TRBV5-1 to TRBJ2-7, with 8 positions matching TRBD1. This CDR3 spans 13 amino acids. Germline V gene data show CDR1 as SGHRS and CDR2 as YFSETQ. V shed 4 bases, J shed 7 bases, and the junction held 7 bases outside the gene matches. CDR3 amino acids: CASSVDRVQEQYF. CDR3 coding DNA: TGCGCCAGCAGCGTGGACAGGGTCCAAGAGCAGTACTTC.

As DNA, the CDR3 is TGTGCCAGCTCACCCGAGCAAGAGACCCAGTACTTC. This translates into CASSPEQETQYF. V is TRBV18 and J is TRBJ2-5, with D unresolved. This CDR3 is built from 12 residues. Between the trimmed V and J ends, which lost 3 bases and 2 bases, there was a span of 4 bases. Germline V gives CDR1 KGHSH, CDR2 LQKENI.

The rearrangement joins TRBV7-8 to TRBJ2-1; TRBD2 might be the D (5 bases). The length of the CDR3 is 14 residues. V was clipped by 3 bases and J by 3 bases, with 9 bases between them. Germline V gene lookup returns CDR1 SGHVS and CDR2 FQNEAQ. This CDR3 reads CASSLAGIYNEQFF. The CDR3 DNA is TGTGCCAGCAGCTTGGCCGGGATCTACAATGAGCAGTTCTTC.